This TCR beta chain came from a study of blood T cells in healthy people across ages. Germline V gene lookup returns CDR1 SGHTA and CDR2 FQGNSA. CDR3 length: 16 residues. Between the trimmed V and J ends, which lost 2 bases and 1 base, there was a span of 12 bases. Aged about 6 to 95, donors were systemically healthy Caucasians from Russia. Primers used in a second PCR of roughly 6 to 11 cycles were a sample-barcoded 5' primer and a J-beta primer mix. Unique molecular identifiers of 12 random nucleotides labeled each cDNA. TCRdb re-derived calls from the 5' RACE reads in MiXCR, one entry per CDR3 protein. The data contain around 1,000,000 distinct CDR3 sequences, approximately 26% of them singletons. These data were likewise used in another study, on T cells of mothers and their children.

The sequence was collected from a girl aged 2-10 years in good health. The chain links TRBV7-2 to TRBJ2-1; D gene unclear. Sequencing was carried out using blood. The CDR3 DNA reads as TGTGCCAGCAGCTTACTAGAGACCAGTTCCTACAATGAGCAGTTCTTC. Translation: CASSLLETSSYNEQFF.